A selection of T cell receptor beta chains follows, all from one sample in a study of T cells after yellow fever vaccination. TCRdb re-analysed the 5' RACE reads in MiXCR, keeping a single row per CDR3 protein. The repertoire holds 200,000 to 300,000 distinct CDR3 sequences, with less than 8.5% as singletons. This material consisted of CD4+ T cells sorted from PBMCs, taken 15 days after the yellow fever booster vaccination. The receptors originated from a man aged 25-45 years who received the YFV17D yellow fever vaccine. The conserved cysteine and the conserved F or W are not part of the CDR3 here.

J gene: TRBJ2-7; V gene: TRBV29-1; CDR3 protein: SVDQGRSYEQY
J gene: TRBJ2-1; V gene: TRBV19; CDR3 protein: ASSIGSAGVVYNEQF
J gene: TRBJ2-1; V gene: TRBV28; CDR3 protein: ASSSPSGINYNEQF
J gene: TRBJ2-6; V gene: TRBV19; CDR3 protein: ASMRTGTLSGANVLT
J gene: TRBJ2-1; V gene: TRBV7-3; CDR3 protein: ASSRTGGANEQF
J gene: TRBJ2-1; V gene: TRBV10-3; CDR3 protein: ATSDRGRNNEQF
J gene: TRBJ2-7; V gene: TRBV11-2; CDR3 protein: ASSLEFSGVIYEQY
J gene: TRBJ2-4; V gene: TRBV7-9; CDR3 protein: ASSWDTNKNIQY
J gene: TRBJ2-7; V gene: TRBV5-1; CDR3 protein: ASSLGGSGPLYEQY
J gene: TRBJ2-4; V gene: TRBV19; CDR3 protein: ASSTTVKNIQY
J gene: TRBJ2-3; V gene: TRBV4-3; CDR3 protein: ASSRGQRDTQY
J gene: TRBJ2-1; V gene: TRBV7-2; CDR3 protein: ASSLERTTPQF
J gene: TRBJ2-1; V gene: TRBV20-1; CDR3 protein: SALTVLRGPDEQF
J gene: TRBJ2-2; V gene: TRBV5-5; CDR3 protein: ASSLIPGTDTGELF
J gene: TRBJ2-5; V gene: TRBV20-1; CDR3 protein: SARAQETQY
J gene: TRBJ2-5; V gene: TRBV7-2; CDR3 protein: ASSLYEETQY
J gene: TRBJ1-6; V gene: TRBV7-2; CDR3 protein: ASSLVGLRSPLH
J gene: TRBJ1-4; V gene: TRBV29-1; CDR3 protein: SARGLGATNEKLF
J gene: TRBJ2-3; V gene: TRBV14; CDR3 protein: ASSQDTGLSTDTQY
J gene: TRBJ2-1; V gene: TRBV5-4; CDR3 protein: ASRRTGGAYNEQF
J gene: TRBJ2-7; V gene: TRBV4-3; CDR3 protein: ASSQETVSSYEQY
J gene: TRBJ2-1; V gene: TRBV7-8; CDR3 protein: ARSFYVAGAPQGEQF
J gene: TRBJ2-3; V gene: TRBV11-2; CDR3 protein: ASSLLVRTDTQY
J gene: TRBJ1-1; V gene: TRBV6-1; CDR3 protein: ASSVEQGNTEAF
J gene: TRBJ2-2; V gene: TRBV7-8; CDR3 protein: ASWVTGRTTGELF
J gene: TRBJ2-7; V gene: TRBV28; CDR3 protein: ASRDGGPYEQY
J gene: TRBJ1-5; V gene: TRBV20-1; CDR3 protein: SARMGNQPQH
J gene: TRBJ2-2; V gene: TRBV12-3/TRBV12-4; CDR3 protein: ASTSGLPNTGELF
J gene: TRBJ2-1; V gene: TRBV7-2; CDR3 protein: ASSLLAYYNEQF
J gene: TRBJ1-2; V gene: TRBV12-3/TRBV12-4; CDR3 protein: ASSLRGQGFYGYT
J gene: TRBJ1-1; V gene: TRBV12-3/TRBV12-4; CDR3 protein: ASSGDQHTEAF
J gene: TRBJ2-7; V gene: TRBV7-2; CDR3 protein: ASSLTGRRGSYEQY
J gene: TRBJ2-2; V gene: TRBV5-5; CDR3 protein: ASSLTGGNGELF
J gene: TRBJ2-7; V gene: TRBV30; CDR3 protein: AWSSPGRDRGGYEQY
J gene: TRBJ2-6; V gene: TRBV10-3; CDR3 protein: AIPAGPISGANVLT
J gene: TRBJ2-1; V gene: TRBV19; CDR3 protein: ASSIGREYEQF
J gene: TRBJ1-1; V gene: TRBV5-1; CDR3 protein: ASSPYRSTGVEAF
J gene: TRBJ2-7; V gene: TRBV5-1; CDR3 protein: ASREQTKSYEQY
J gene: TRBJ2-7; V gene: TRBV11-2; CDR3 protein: ASSFQAATYEQY